Listed below are T cell receptor beta chains from one sample, sequenced in a study of blood T cell repertoires in COVID-19. Some clones are missing from TCRdb's copy, which holds only in-frame ones; the method was immunoSEQ multiplex PCR. The repertoire consists of approximately 280,000 clones, with around 88% occurring once and the leading ten covering about 5%. Sequenced sample: peripheral blood. The receptors shown here come from a man in his forties with acute or convalescent COVID-19. Each CDR3 is given with its conserved first and last residue. A D gene is named only where the DNA matches it firmly. The size of a clone is reported for some rows only, either as once, few or many, or as a class for expanded clones.

>few|TRBJ1-3|TRBD1|TRBV5-1
CASSLRTGEDTIYF
TGCGCCAGCAGCTTGAGGACAGGAGAGGACACCATATATTTT
>few|TRBJ1-3|-|TRBV7-2
CASSLGGIGGNTIYF
TGTGCCAGCAGCTTAGGCGGCATCGGGGGAAACACCATATATTTT
>-|TRBJ1-6|-|TRBV6-6
CASSYGDGGLSSPLHF
TGTGCCAGCAGTTACGGTGACGGCGGTTTGTCTTCACCCCTCCACTTT
>-|TRBJ1-5|-|TRBV30
CACDNTERDSNQPQHF
TGTGCCTGTGACAACACTGAAAGGGACTCCAATCAGCCCCAGCATTTT
>-|TRBJ2-2|TRBD2|TRBV11-2
CASSQGLVAPGELFF
TGTGCCAGCAGCCAAGGACTAGTAGCCCCCGGGGAGCTGTTTTTT
>-|TRBJ2-1|TRBD2|TRBV5-1
CASNEGGNEQFF
TGCGCCAGCAATGAGGGAGGGAATGAGCAGTTCTTC
>-|TRBJ1-2|TRBD1|TRBV10-3
CAITPGQGDYTF
TGTGCCATCACACCGGGACAGGGTGACTACACCTTC
>-|TRBJ2-3|-|TRBV11-2
CASSLDGESTDTQYF
TGTGCCAGCAGCTTAGACGGGGAATCCACAGATACGCAGTATTTT
>-|TRBJ1-1|-|TRBV2
CASRSRDTEGTEAFF
TGTGCCAGCAGAAGCCGGGACACAGAGGGCACTGAAGCTTTCTTT
>-|TRBJ2-4|TRBD2|TRBV28
CASSPGLAGIVAKNIQYF
TGTGCCAGCAGCCCGGGACTAGCGGGGATTGTGGCCAAAAACATTCAGTACTTC
>-|TRBJ2-3|-|TRBV19
CASREELSTDTQYF
TGTGCCAGTCGCGAAGAGCTTAGCACAGATACGCAGTATTTT
>-|TRBJ1-2|TRBD1|TRBV2
CASTRGTGIYGYTF
TGTGCCAGCACTCGAGGGACAGGAATTTATGGCTACACCTTC
>-|TRBJ2-1|TRBD2|TRBV10-2
CASGTSGGINEQFF
TGCGCCAGCGGGACTAGCGGGGGGATCAATGAGCAGTTCTTC
>-|TRBJ1-1|-|TRBV3-1/TRBV3-2
CASSQDAWGDTEAFF
TGTGCCAGCAGCCAAGACGCCTGGGGGGACACTGAAGCTTTCTTT
>-|TRBJ2-1|-|TRBV12-2
CASRLGPDREYNEQFF
TGTGCAAGTCGCTTAGGCCCGGACAGGGAGTACAATGAGCAGTTCTTC
>-|TRBJ1-4|TRBD1|TRBV5-6
CASTQGAFEEKLFF
TGTGCCAGCACCCAGGGGGCGTTTGAAGAAAAACTGTTTTTT
>-|TRBJ2-3|-|TRBV27
CASSLIYLGPDTQYF
TGTGCCAGCAGTTTGATATACTTGGGGCCAGATACGCAGTATTTT
>-|TRBJ2-3|-|TRBV4-1
CASSQEGGTDTQYF
TGCGCCAGCAGCCAAGAAGGAGGGACAGATACGCAGTATTTT
>-|TRBJ2-2|TRBD2|TRBV6-4
CAGPAGSSRDTGELFF
TGTGCCGGACCAGCGGGGAGCTCTAGGGACACCGGGGAGCTGTTTTTT
>-|TRBJ2-2|-|TRBV29-1
CSGGGRGNTGELFF
TGCAGCGGGGGGGGGCGGGGCAACACCGGGGAGCTGTTTTTT
>-|TRBJ2-1|TRBD2|TRBV24-1
CAASGGPSYNEQFF
TGTGCCGCTAGCGGGGGACCCTCCTACAATGAGCAGTTCTTC
>-|TRBJ2-1|TRBD1|TRBV11-1
CASSPRTGSINEQFF
TGTGCCAGCAGCCCCCGGACAGGGTCGATCAATGAGCAGTTCTTC
>few|TRBJ1-1|-|TRBV30
CAWSFTTLNTEAFF
TGTGCCTGGAGTTTTACTACCTTGAACACTGAAGCTTTCTTT
>-|TRBJ2-6|TRBD2|TRBV5-1
CASSLGLAGLRGSGANVLTF
TGCGCCAGCAGCCTGGGACTAGCGGGGCTTAGGGGGTCTGGGGCCAACGTCCTGACTTTC
>-|TRBJ1-4|-|TRBV12-5
CASGLVGARPGSNEKLFF
TGTGCTAGTGGTTTGGTAGGGGCACGGCCAGGGTCTAATGAAAAACTGTTTTTT
>-|TRBJ2-3|-|TRBV6-5
CASSSGVTDTQYF
TGTGCCAGCAGTTCCGGGGTAACAGATACGCAGTATTTT
>-|TRBJ2-2|-|TRBV3-1/TRBV3-2
CASLGPGELFF
TGTGCCAGCCTGGGGCCCGGGGAGCTGTTTTTT
>-|TRBJ1-5|-|TRBV21-1
CASSTGLAQPQHF
TGTGCCAGCAGCACGGGTTTGGCCCAGCCCCAGCATTTT
>-|TRBJ1-2|TRBD1|TRBV19
CASSPRGLDNYGYTF
TGTGCCAGTAGTCCCAGGGGGCTAGATAACTATGGCTACACCTTC
>-|TRBJ1-1|TRBD1|TRBV6-5
CASTPGQGRAFF
TGTGCCAGCACTCCCGGACAGGGAAGAGCTTTCTTT
>-|TRBJ2-7|TRBD1|TRBV10-2
CASTGGTGNSHEQYF
TGCGCCAGCACCGGGGGGACAGGGAATTCCCACGAGCAGTACTTC
>-|TRBJ2-2|-|TRBV9
CASSSRLANTGELFF
TGTGCCAGCAGCTCGAGACTAGCGAACACCGGGGAGCTGTTTTTT
>-|TRBJ2-3|TRBD1|TRBV2
CASRPDTGQGWYF
TGTGCCAGCAGGCCTGATACGGGACAGGGGTGGTATTTT
>-|TRBJ2-1|-|TRBV7-3
CASSLFSGNYNEQFF
TGTGCCAGCAGCTTATTTTCAGGGAACTACAATGAGCAGTTCTTC
>-|TRBJ2-2|-|TRBV18
CASSPRARNTGELFF
TGTGCCAGCTCACCACGGGCGAGGAACACCGGGGAGCTGTTTTTT
>-|TRBJ1-6|-|TRBV30
CAWNRNRQNSPLHF
TGTGCCTGGAACAGGAACAGACAAAATTCACCCCTCCACTTT
>-|TRBJ1-1|-|TRBV12-5
CASGFDGATEAFF
TGTGCTAGTGGATTCGATGGGGCTACTGAAGCTTTCTTT
>-|TRBJ2-1|TRBD2|TRBV4-1
CASSQVPGRGSYNEQFF
TGCGCCAGCAGCCAAGTCCCCGGGCGGGGGAGTTACAATGAGCAGTTCTTC
>-|TRBJ2-7|TRBD1|TRBV7-9
CASSYSGTGGYEQYF
TGTGCCAGCAGTTACTCCGGGACAGGGGGCTACGAGCAGTACTTC
>-|TRBJ2-1|-|TRBV11-1
CASSLAGGLHSYNEQFF
TGTGCCAGCAGCTTAGCAGGAGGCCTACACTCCTACAATGAGCAGTTCTTC
>-|TRBJ1-2|-|TRBV12-3/TRBV12-4
CASSRTSTGGYTF
TGTGCCAGCAGCCGCACGTCGACAGGAGGCTACACCTTC
>once|TRBJ1-1|TRBD1|TRBV6-5
CASSYSRDSEAFF
TGTGCCAGCAGTTACTCGAGGGACAGTGAAGCTTTCTTT
>-|TRBJ2-2|TRBD1|TRBV27
CASRPGRQGPGELFF
TGTGCCAGCAGACCTGGGCGACAGGGCCCCGGGGAGCTGTTTTTT
>once|TRBJ1-6|TRBD1|TRBV3-1/TRBV3-2
CASSLNRGAGSPLHF
TGTGCCAGCAGCCTTAACAGGGGGGCGGGATCACCCCTCCACTTT
>-|TRBJ1-2|TRBD1|TRBV19
CASSIGTGAGYTF
TGTGCCAGTAGTATAGGGACAGGGGCCGGCTACACCTTC
>-|TRBJ2-3|-|TRBV11-3
CASSLGGGSDTQYF
TGTGCCAGCAGCTTAGGGGGGGGCTCAGATACGCAGTATTTT
>-|TRBJ1-2|-|TRBV10-3
CAISLVEWGGEDGYTF
TGTGCCATCAGTCTTGTTGAGTGGGGGGGGGAGGATGGCTACACCTTC
>-|TRBJ1-5|-|TRBV28
CASRQNSNQPQHF
TGTGCCAGCAGACAGAATAGCAATCAGCCCCAGCATTTT
>-|TRBJ1-5|TRBD1|TRBV7-9
CASEGDRTGGAQHF
TGTGCCAGCGAAGGGGACAGGACCGGTGGGGCCCAGCATTTT
>-|TRBJ2-3|-|TRBV24-1
CATSDPPPMDTQYF
TGTGCCACCAGTGACCCGCCCCCTATGGATACGCAGTATTTT
>-|TRBJ2-2|TRBD1|TRBV5-6
CASSDTGVDTGELFF
TGTGCCAGCAGCGATACAGGGGTGGACACCGGGGAGCTGTTTTTT
>once|TRBJ1-6|TRBD1|TRBV5-5
CASSLVQGESPLHF
TGTGCCAGCAGCTTGGTACAGGGGGAGTCACCCCTCCACTTT
>-|TRBJ1-1|-|TRBV10-2
CASSEERNTEAFF
TGCGCCAGCAGTGAGGAGAGGAACACTGAAGCTTTCTTT
>-|TRBJ2-2|-|TRBV5-6
CASSFRDRATGELFF
TGTGCCAGCAGCTTCCGCGACAGAGCAACCGGGGAGCTGTTTTTT
>-|TRBJ2-5|TRBD1|TRBV5-6
CASSSRQGGETQYF
TGTGCCAGCAGCTCAAGACAGGGGGGGGAGACCCAGTACTTC
>-|TRBJ1-2|TRBD1|TRBV6-5
CASSYSDRDYGYTF
TGTGCCAGCAGTTACTCCGACAGGGACTATGGCTACACCTTC
>-|TRBJ1-1|-|TRBV12-2
CASRSPQVGSDTEAFF
TGTGCAAGTCGCTCCCCCCAGGTGGGGAGTGATACTGAAGCTTTCTTT
>-|TRBJ2-1|-|TRBV11-2
CASSRARSSGVVNEQFF
TGTGCCAGCAGCCGGGCCCGGAGTTCGGGAGTTGTGAATGAGCAGTTCTTC
>-|TRBJ2-7|-|TRBV11-3
CASSSGLSSYEQYF
TGTGCCAGCAGCTCGGGACTCAGTTCCTACGAGCAGTACTTC